A single sample gave rise to the 23 T cell receptor beta chains below, sequenced in a study of shared clonotypes between healthy human individuals. As defined, naive CD8 cells were CD45RO-negative and positively selected for CCR7, with terminally differentiated effector memory CD45RA+ cells excluded. Only in-frame clones appear in the TCRdb table, and some are missing; sequencing was by immunoSEQ multiplex PCR. The data contain more than 600,000 clones, 92% of them seen just once; the ten biggest clones take up 20% to 25%. The sequenced sample was naive CD8+ T cells sorted from blood. All receptors come from a man aged 25 to 40 in good health.

This chain joins TRBV7-9 and TRBJ1-5, with D hard to call. The V gene lost 1 base and the J gene lost 6 bases, with 10 bases spanning the gap. This CDR3 has 14 amino acids. Germline loops: CDR1 SEHNR, CDR2 FQNEAQ (reference sequence). This CDR3 reads CASSLEDGAQPQHF. CDR3 coding DNA: TGTGCCAGCAGCTTAGAGGACGGCGCTCAGCCCCAGCATTTT.

This clone was recorded once. The chain recombines TRBV6-6 with TRBJ2-4; D may be TRBD2 (5 bases). CDR1 is MNHNY, CDR2 SVGAGI, per germline (reference sequence). V gave up 2 bases and J gave up 3 bases, with 11 bases separating them. The CDR3 is 15 residues long. The CDR3 nucleotides are TGTGCCAGCAGTTACGAGATAGAGGGCAAAAACATTCAGTACTTC. Translated: CASSYEIEGKNIQYF.

The chain employs TRBV10-2 and TRBJ2-7, with unresolved D. CDR3 length equals 12 residues. Germline CDR1 reads WSHSY; CDR2 reads SAAADI. The ends were cut back, 9 bases at V and 0 bases at J, with 9 bases in the middle. The CDR3 spells CASSGYSYEQYF. The CDR3 nucleotides are TGCGCCAGTTCCGGTTACTCCTACGAGCAGTACTTC.

The chain employs TRBV5-6 and TRBJ1-5; 7 nucleotides agree with TRBD1. This CDR3 spans 17 amino acids. Germline CDR1 reads SGHDT; CDR2 reads YYEEEE. V lost 4 bases and J lost 4; bases outside the gene matches: 14. The CDR3 nucleotides read TGTGCCAGCAGCAGAATGGACAGGAGTAAGGGTAATCAGCCCCAGCATTTT. This encodes CASSRMDRSKGNQPQHF.

This clone was counted only a few times. The chain recombines TRBV7-8 with TRBJ1-1, with 9 bases aligning to TRBD1. Germline trimming cut 1 base from V and 4 bases from J; bases unmatched to any gene: 7. There are 16 residues in the CDR3. The germline CDR1 and CDR2 sequences are SGHVS and FQNEAQ. The CDR3, as DNA: TGTGCCAGCAGCTTAGACCGACAGGGGGGAGGCACTGAAGCTTTCTTT. Translation: CASSLDRQGGGTEAFF.

The chain couples TRBV28 to TRBJ1-5, with D possibly matching TRBD1 (6 bases). The CDR3 totals 14 residues. Germline V gene sequence: CDR1 MDHEN, CDR2 SYDVKM. The V end was cut by 6 bases, the J end by 4 bases, with 13 bases between. CDR3 sequence (DNA): TGTGCCAGCAGCTCTTACAGGGAGAATCAGCCCCAGCATTTT. Its protein product is CASSSYRENQPQHF.

This clone was detected only once. The chain has TRBV12-5 and TRBJ1-2; D call uncertain. There are 17 residues in the CDR3. Germline CDR1 is LGHNT and CDR2 is FRNRAP. The V gene lost 0 bases and the J gene lost 6 bases, with 20 bases spanning the gap. This CDR3 reads CASGLVINAPTVDGYTF. CDR3 in DNA: TGTGCTAGTGGTTTGGTAATAAATGCGCCTACGGTAGATGGCTACACCTTC. The full variable domain, with the rest looked up from reference TRBV12-5 and TRBJ1-2, is DARVTQTPRHKVTEMGQEVTMRCQPILGHNTVFWYRQTMMQGLELLAYFRNRAPLDDSGMPKDRFSAEMPDATLATLKIQPSEPRDSAVYFCASGLVINAPTVDGYTFGSGTRLTVV.

The V and J genes are TRBV28 and TRBJ2-1, with D perhaps TRBD2 (7 bases). Germline V lookup: CDR1 MDHEN, CDR2 SYDVKM. This CDR3 contains 14 residues. The ends were cut back, 2 bases at V and 12 bases at J, with 17 bases in the middle. CDR3 sequence (DNA): TGTGCCAGCAGTTTAGTAGCAGGACTAGGGGGGCAGTTCTTC. Encoded protein: CASSLVAGLGGQFF.

Of note for this clone: This likely traces to a read error, being one base from a far larger clone. J is TRBJ2-1 and V is TRBV5-6; D is unclear. Germline V gene sequence: CDR1 SGHDT, CDR2 YYEEEE. The CDR3 extends over 13 amino acids. Trimming cost V 0 bases and J 0 bases, with 1 base left between them. The DNA of the CDR3 is TGTGCCAGCAGCTTGGCCTCCTACAATGAGCAGTTCTTC. Protein product: CASSLASYNEQFF. The whole variable domain, remainder taken from reference TRBV5-6 and TRBJ2-1, is DAGVTQSPTHLIKTRGQQVTLRCSPKSGHDTVSWYQQALGQGPQFIFQYYEEEERQRGNFPDRFSGHQFPNYSSELNVNALLLGDSALYLCASSLASYNEQFFGPGTRLTVL.

This chain's CDR3 is CAVGLAGYEQYF. The CDR3 DNA follows: TGTGCCGTCGGCCTAGCGGGCTACGAGCAGTACTTC. The chain joins TRBV30 to TRBJ2-7; TRBD2 matches at 8 bases. The ends lost 8 bases at V and 3 bases at J; junction bases unmatched: 6. CDR3 length: 12 amino acids. The germline V gene has CDR1 GTSNPN and CDR2 SVGIG (reference sequence). Supplemented by reference TRBV30 and TRBJ2-7, the full variable domain reads SQTIHQWPATLVQPVGSPLSLECTVEGTSNPNLYWYRQAAGRGLQLLFYSVGIGQISSEVPQNLSASRPQDRQFILSSKKLLLSDSGFYLCAVGLAGYEQYFGPGTRLTVT.

The genes are TRBV10-2 and TRBJ2-7, with D possibly being TRBD1 or TRBD2 (5 bases each). Germline lookup yields CDR1 WSHSY and CDR2 SAAADI. V lost 5 bases to trimming and J lost 2 bases, with 19 bases between them. The CDR3 extends over 16 amino acids. CDR3 loop: CASSKRGANVAYEQYF. The CDR3 DNA is TGCGCCAGCAGTAAGCGAGGGGCGAATGTAGCCTACGAGCAGTACTTC.

This chain uses TRBV27 with TRBJ2-7, with D possibly matching TRBD1 (5 bases). The CDR3 loop spans 16 amino acids. Germline V CDR1 and CDR2: MNHEY, SMNVEV (reference sequence). Deletions cut 6 bases from V and 0 bases from J, with 18 bases between. The CDR3 sequence is CASSLVGIDSSYEQYF. The CDR3 DNA sequence: TGTGCCAGCAGCCTTGTTGGGATCGACAGCTCCTACGAGCAGTACTTC.

The chain couples TRBV28 to TRBJ2-3; 10 bases agree with TRBD2. The CDR3 runs 15 residues. Germline V gene lookup returns CDR1 MDHEN and CDR2 SYDVKM. With V trimmed by 2 bases and J by 4 bases, 3 bases remained unmatched. CDR3 amino acids: CASSLTSGGADTQYF. CDR3 DNA: TGTGCCAGCAGTTTAACCAGCGGGGGGGCAGATACGCAGTATTTT.

This clone was counted a few times. The chain carries TRBV4-2 and TRBJ2-7; TRBD2 matches at 9 bases. The CDR3 runs 19 residues. CDR1 is LGHNA and CDR2 is YNFKEQ in the germline V gene. The J segment lost 3 bases and the V segment lost 0 bases, leaving 15 bases of the junction unmatched. CDR3 protein: CASSQDPPDISGSYYEQYF. CDR3 nucleotide sequence: TGTGCCAGCAGCCAAGATCCTCCAGACATTAGCGGGAGCTACTACGAGCAGTACTTC.

This chain uses TRBV6-5 with TRBJ2-7, with 7 bases that match TRBD2. There are 12 residues in the CDR3. V shed 8 bases and J 3 bases; nucleotides not matched to a gene: 4. CDR1 and CDR2 from the germline V gene are MNHEY and SVGAGI. The CDR3 DNA follows: TGTGCCAGCGGGCCGGGAGGCTACGAGCAGTACTTC. Amino acid sequence: CASGPGGYEQYF.

A note on this clone: This sample includes further DNA sequences coding for the same CDR3. The rearrangement joins TRBV7-9 to TRBJ1-2; D call uncertain. Trimming took off 2 bases at V and 2 bases at J, with 3 bases between the two ends. Per germline, CDR1 SEHNR and CDR2 FQNEAQ (reference sequence). The CDR3 extends over 12 amino acids. The CDR3 coding sequence is TGTGCCAGCAGCTTAACAAACTATGGCTACACCTTC. This translates into CASSLTNYGYTF.

This clone has ten or more counts. Within the sample, other DNA sequences also encode this same CDR3. The chain uses TRBV7-9 and TRBJ2-1; D unresolved. This CDR3 is built from 13 residues. V lost 3 bases and J 7 bases, leaving 10 bases between the germline ends. The germline V gene has CDR1 SEHNR and CDR2 FQNEAQ (reference sequence). For the CDR3, the DNA is TGTGCCAGCAGCTTCCCGGGCCTTAATGAGCAGTTCTTC. It is translated as CASSFPGLNEQFF.

The rearrangement joins TRBV27 to TRBJ1-5, with a weak D call TRBD1 (6 bases). Germline V CDR1 and CDR2: MNHEY, SMNVEV (reference sequence). The ends were cut back, 3 bases at V and 2 bases at J, with 11 bases in the middle. CDR3 size: 15 residues. The CDR3 DNA follows: TGTGCCAGCAGTTTTTCGGGGGGCGGCAATCAGCCCCAGCATTTT. It codes for CASSFSGGGNQPQHF.

The chain recombines TRBV14 with TRBJ2-5; 12 nucleotides line up with TRBD2. From germline, CDR1 is SGHDN and CDR2 FVKESK. The CDR3 loop spans 17 amino acids. With 4 bases clipped from V and 0 bases from J, the junction kept 6 bases outside the gene matches. The CDR3 nucleotides read TGTGCCAGCAGCCTAAGCCTAGCGGGAGGGTACCAAGAGACCCAGTACTTC. Its protein is CASSLSLAGGYQETQYF.

The chain couples TRBV27 to TRBJ2-3, with D maybe TRBD2 (6 bases). V lost 1 base and J 4 bases, leaving 9 bases between the germline ends. The CDR3 extends over 14 amino acids. CDR1 and CDR2 from the germline V gene are MNHEY and SMNVEV (reference sequence). Here the CDR3 reads CASSLYTSSDTQYF. The CDR3 DNA sequence: TGTGCCAGCAGTTTATATACTAGCTCAGATACGCAGTATTTT.

The CDR3 is CASSLSRDSYQSNYGYTF. Written as DNA, the CDR3 is TGCGCCAGCAGCCTGAGTCGGGACAGCTATCAATCTAACTATGGCTACACCTTC. The gene calls are TRBV5-1 and TRBJ1-2; 7 nucleotides align to TRBD1. This CDR3 spans 18 amino acids. Trimming removed 4 bases from V and 0 bases from J; junction bases left unmatched: 15. The germline CDR1 and CDR2 sequences are SGHRS and YFSETQ.

This rearrangement joins TRBV2 to TRBJ2-6; tentative D call: TRBD2 (5 bases). The V and J ends lost 3 bases and 2 bases respectively, with 8 bases between them. Germline V lookup: CDR1 SNHLY, CDR2 FYNNEI. The CDR3 spans 15 residues. CDR3 coding DNA: TGTGCCAGCAGTGAGTCGGGGACTGGGGCCAACGTCCTGACTTTC. The encoded protein is CASSESGTGANVLTF.

The V gene is TRBV28, the J gene TRBJ2-1, with a tentative D call TRBD2 (5 bases). The CDR3 is 15 amino acids. The germline CDR1 and CDR2 sequences are MDHEN and SYDVKM. V was clipped by 8 bases and J by 5 bases, with 19 bases between them. The CDR3 sequence is CASGPYEGVNNEQFF. The CDR3, as DNA: TGTGCCAGCGGCCCCTACGAGGGAGTGAACAATGAGCAGTTCTTC.